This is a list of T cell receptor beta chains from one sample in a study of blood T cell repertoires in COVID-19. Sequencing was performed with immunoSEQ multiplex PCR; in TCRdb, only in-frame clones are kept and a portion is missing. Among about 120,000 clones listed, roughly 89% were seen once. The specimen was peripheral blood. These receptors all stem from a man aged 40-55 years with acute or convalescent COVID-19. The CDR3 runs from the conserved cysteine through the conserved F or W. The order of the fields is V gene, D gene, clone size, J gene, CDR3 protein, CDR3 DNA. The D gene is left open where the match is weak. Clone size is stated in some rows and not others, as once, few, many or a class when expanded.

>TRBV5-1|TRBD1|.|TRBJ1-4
CASSWGQGENEKLFF
TGCGCCAGCAGCTGGGGACAGGGGGAGAATGAAAAACTGTTTTTT
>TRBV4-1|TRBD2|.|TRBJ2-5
CASSQEGRGSWETQYF
TGCGCCAGCAGCCAAGAGGGGCGGGGGAGTTGGGAGACCCAGTACTTC
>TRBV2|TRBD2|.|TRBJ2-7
CASSPTSGSSYEQYF
TGTGCCAGCAGTCCGACTAGCGGGAGCTCCTACGAGCAGTACTTC
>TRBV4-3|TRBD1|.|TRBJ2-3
CASSQDRSDRVSDTQYF
TGCGCCAGCAGCCAAGACCGTTCCGACAGGGTCTCAGATACGCAGTATTTT
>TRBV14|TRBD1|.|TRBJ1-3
CASSQYSGQGLSGNTIYF
TGTGCCAGCAGCCAGTATTCGGGACAGGGGCTCTCTGGAAACACCATATATTTT
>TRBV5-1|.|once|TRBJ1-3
CASSLDTGSGNTIYF
TGCGCCAGCAGCTTGGATACGGGATCCGGAAACACCATATATTTT
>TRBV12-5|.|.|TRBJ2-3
CASGLGRSSTDTQYF
TGTGCTAGTGGTTTGGGGCGGTCTAGCACAGATACGCAGTATTTT
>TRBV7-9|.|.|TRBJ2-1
CASSRGIDPNEQFF
TGTGCCAGCAGCCGCGGGATTGATCCCAATGAGCAGTTCTTC
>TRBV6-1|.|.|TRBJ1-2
CASSEISPGNYGYTF
TGTGCCAGCAGTGAAATAAGTCCCGGTAACTATGGCTACACCTTC
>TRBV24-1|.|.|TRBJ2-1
CATSDPRSYNEQFF
TGTGCCACCAGTGACCCCCGCTCCTACAATGAGCAGTTCTTC
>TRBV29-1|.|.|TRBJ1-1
CSVASRVSDTEAFF
TGCAGCGTTGCATCCAGGGTATCAGACACTGAAGCTTTCTTT
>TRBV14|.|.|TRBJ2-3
CASSQVVAGVGTDTQYF
TGTGCCAGCAGCCAAGTAGTCGCAGGGGTTGGTACAGATACGCAGTATTTT
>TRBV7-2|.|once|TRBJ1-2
CASSSSGDYGYTF
TGTGCCAGCAGCTCATCAGGCGACTATGGCTACACCTTC
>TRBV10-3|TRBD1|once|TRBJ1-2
CATSGTDYGYTF
TGTGCCACCAGCGGGACAGACTATGGCTACACCTTC
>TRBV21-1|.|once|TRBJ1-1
CASSTKQDTNTEAFF
TGTGCCAGCAGCACTAAACAGGATACAAACACTGAAGCTTTCTTT
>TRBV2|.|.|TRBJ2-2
CASRPGTGELFF
TGTGCCAGCAGGCCCGGGACCGGGGAGCTGTTTTTT
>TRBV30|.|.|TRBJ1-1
CAWSVPQQGMNTEAFF
TGTGCCTGGAGTGTACCTCAGCAGGGCATGAACACTGAAGCTTTCTTT
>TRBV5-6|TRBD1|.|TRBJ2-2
CASRTGTGFYGELFF
TGTGCCAGCAGGACCGGGACAGGGTTTTACGGGGAGCTGTTTTTT
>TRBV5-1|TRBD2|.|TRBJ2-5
CASSSGLGLETQYF
TGCGCCAGCAGCTCTGGACTAGGACTAGAGACCCAGTACTTC
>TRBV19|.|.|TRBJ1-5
CASSQAEDQPQHF
TGTGCCAGTAGTCAGGCGGAGGATCAGCCCCAGCATTTT
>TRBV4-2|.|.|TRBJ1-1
CASSHIDSDTEAFF
TGTGCCAGCAGCCATATAGACAGCGACACTGAAGCTTTCTTT
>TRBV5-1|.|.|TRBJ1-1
CASSLTQSGVTEAFF
TGCGCCAGCAGCTTGACGCAATCAGGGGTAACTGAAGCTTTCTTT
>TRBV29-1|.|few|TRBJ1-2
CSVPVGVGGYGYTF
TGCAGCGTTCCGGTAGGGGTGGGGGGCTATGGCTACACCTTC
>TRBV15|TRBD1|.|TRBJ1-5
CATSRDRTGGYDQPQHF
TGTGCCACCAGCAGAGATAGGACAGGGGGCTACGATCAGCCCCAGCATTTT
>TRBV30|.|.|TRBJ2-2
CAWNVRSTGELFF
TGTGCCTGGAACGTAAGGAGCACCGGGGAGCTGTTTTTT
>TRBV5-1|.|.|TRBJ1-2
CASSLDGGNYGYTF
TGCGCCAGCAGCTTGGATGGCGGGAACTATGGCTACACCTTC
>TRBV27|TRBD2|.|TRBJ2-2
CAARASGGDAAGELFF
TGTGCCGCAAGGGCAAGCGGGGGGGATGCCGCCGGGGAGCTGTTTTTT
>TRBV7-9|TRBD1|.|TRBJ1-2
CASSLDVAGTDYGYTF
TGTGCCAGCAGCTTAGATGTGGCCGGGACAGACTATGGCTACACCTTC
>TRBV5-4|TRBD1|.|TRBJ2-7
CASSLGTGLFLYEQYF
TGTGCCAGCAGCTTGGGGACAGGCCTTTTTCTCTACGAGCAGTACTTC
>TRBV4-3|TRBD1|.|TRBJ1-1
CASSQDTPGQGAVSRAFF
TGCGCCAGCAGCCAAGACACTCCGGGACAGGGGGCAGTTTCTAGAGCTTTCTTT
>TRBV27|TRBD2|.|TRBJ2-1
CASSLLAGAHEQFF
TGTGCCAGCAGTTTACTAGCGGGAGCGCATGAGCAGTTCTTC
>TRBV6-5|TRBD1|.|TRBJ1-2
CASSYGGGQGNYGYTF
TGTGCCAGCAGTTACGGGGGTGGACAGGGTAACTATGGCTACACCTTC
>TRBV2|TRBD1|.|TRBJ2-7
CASSGEWDRGHEQYF
TGTGCCAGCAGCGGAGAATGGGACAGGGGCCACGAGCAGTACTTC
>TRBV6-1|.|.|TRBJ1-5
CASSEYDSRTNQPQHF
TGTGCCAGCAGTGAATATGACAGCAGGACAAATCAGCCCCAGCATTTT
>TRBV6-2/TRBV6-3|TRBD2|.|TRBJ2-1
CASSRLAGGNNEQFF
TGTGCCAGCAGCAGACTAGCGGGGGGAAACAATGAGCAGTTCTTC
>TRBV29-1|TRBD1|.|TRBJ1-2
CSVRSDREGYGYTF
TGCAGCGTTAGGTCGGACAGGGAAGGCTATGGCTACACCTTC
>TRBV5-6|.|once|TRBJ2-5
CASSLIQVQETQYF
TGTGCCAGCAGCTTGATCCAGGTACAAGAGACCCAGTACTTC
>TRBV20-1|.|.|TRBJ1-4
CSASRHRDRLSVPEKLFF
TGCAGTGCTAGTCGTCACAGGGACCGACTGAGCGTACCTGAAAAACTGTTTTTT